The clone carrying this T cell receptor beta chain was counted once. The sample is drawn from a study of control samples from healthy donors and cancer patients. The CDR3 loop spans 16 amino acids. The V gene's germline CDR1 is MDHEN and CDR2 SYDVKM. With 3 bases removed from V and 5 bases from J, the gap between germline ends came to 16 bases. Clones were read by immunoSEQ multiplex PCR, and TCRdb kept only the in-frame ones, dropping some. The table records roughly 100,000 clones, 92% of them present only once. The chain has TRBV28 and TRBJ2-2; D gene uncertain. This receptor was obtained from a woman between 18 and 29 years old in good health. Sequenced input: blood. The CDR3 nucleotides are TGTGCCAGCAGTTTCTCTCGGCCCACCGAGACCGGGGAGCTGTTTTTT. Translated: CASSFSRPTETGELFF.